A single TCR beta chain is shown here with its context. Germline lookup yields CDR1 LGHDT and CDR2 YNNKEL (reference sequence). Trimming stripped 4 bases from V and 4 bases from J, with 10 bases between. The CDR3 runs 13 residues. This entry is derived from a study of control samples from healthy donors and cancer patients. Libraries were prepared by immunoSEQ multiplex PCR; TCRdb keeps only in-frame clonotypes and omits some of them. The sample holds 200,000 or so clones, around 94% seen once. V usage is TRBV3-1 (or the pseudogene TRBV3-2) and J usage is TRBJ1-2; D call uncertain. The sequence was obtained from a man aged 45-65 years in good health. The material sequenced was blood. DNA for the CDR3: TGTGCCAGCAGCCCGTCTAGCTTCTATGGCTACACCTTC. This sequence encodes CASSPSSFYGYTF.